Listed below are T cell receptor beta chains from one sample, sequenced in a study of T cell repertoires and Cas9 in healthy adults. Repertoires were generated with immunoSEQ multiplex PCR, while TCRdb's copy carries only in-frame clones and drops some. This table holds about 15,000 clones, around nine tenths found once. Sequencing input: Tregs (CD4+, CD25+, CD127-, CD137-, CD154-) from PBMCs; culture status not recorded. The receptors derive from a human donor in good health. Each CDR3 is given with its conserved first and last residue. Each record gives: V gene, J gene, D gene, clone size, CDR3 protein, CDR3 DNA. The D gene is left open where the match is weak. Rows may omit the clone size; those that give it use once, few, many or a size class.

v_gene: TRBV7-2; j_gene: TRBJ1-3; d_gene: TRBD1; abundance: once; CDR3aa: CASSATGSSGNTIYF; CDR3nt: TGTGCCAGCAGCGCGACAGGGTCCTCTGGAAACACCATATATTTT
v_gene: TRBV6-5; j_gene: TRBJ2-1; d_gene: NA; abundance: NA; CDR3aa: CASSPLGGEQFF; CDR3nt: TGTGCCAGCAGCCCCCTCGGAGGTGAGCAGTTCTTC
v_gene: TRBV7-8; j_gene: TRBJ1-3; d_gene: NA; abundance: NA; CDR3aa: CASSLGWGSGNTIYF; CDR3nt: TGTGCCAGCAGCTTAGGGTGGGGATCTGGAAACACCATATATTTT
v_gene: TRBV19; j_gene: TRBJ1-2; d_gene: TRBD1; abundance: NA; CDR3aa: CASNFRDRGRYTF; CDR3nt: TGTGCCAGTAATTTCCGGGACAGGGGACGCTACACCTTC
v_gene: TRBV6-1; j_gene: TRBJ2-2; d_gene: TRBD1; abundance: NA; CDR3aa: CASSERQGATGELFF; CDR3nt: TGTGCCAGCAGTGAAAGACAGGGGGCCACCGGGGAGCTGTTTTTT
v_gene: TRBV5-1; j_gene: TRBJ1-4; d_gene: NA; abundance: NA; CDR3aa: CASSPNPDRNEKLFF; CDR3nt: TGCGCCAGCAGCCCGAACCCTGACAGGAATGAAAAACTGTTTTTT
v_gene: TRBV7-2; j_gene: TRBJ1-2; d_gene: NA; abundance: NA; CDR3aa: CASRTTGLNYGYTF; CDR3nt: TGTGCCAGCAGGACGACGGGATTGAATTATGGCTACACCTTC
v_gene: TRBV6-5; j_gene: TRBJ2-7; d_gene: NA; abundance: NA; CDR3aa: CASSGDAYSYEQYF; CDR3nt: TGTGCCAGCAGTGGGGACGCCTACTCCTACGAGCAGTACTTC
v_gene: TRBV6-1; j_gene: TRBJ2-1; d_gene: TRBD1; abundance: NA; CDR3aa: CASSPGQGAKFF; CDR3nt: TGTGCCAGCAGTCCGGGACAGGGGGCGAAGTTCTTC
v_gene: TRBV5-4; j_gene: TRBJ1-6; d_gene: NA; abundance: NA; CDR3aa: CASSQGDPPLHF; CDR3nt: TGTGCCAGCAGCCAAGGGGATCCACCCCTCCACTTT
v_gene: TRBV28; j_gene: TRBJ1-5; d_gene: NA; abundance: NA; CDR3aa: CASSIRVGPQHF; CDR3nt: TGTGCCAGCAGCATCAGGGTTGGGCCCCAGCATTTT
v_gene: TRBV11-1; j_gene: TRBJ1-1; d_gene: NA; abundance: NA; CDR3aa: CASSFWGLGTEAFF; CDR3nt: TGTGCCAGCAGCTTCTGGGGTCTCGGTACTGAAGCTTTCTTT
v_gene: TRBV6-6; j_gene: TRBJ2-5; d_gene: TRBD2; abundance: once; CDR3aa: CASSDAGGYGPQYF; CDR3nt: TGTGCCAGCAGCGACGCGGGGGGGTACGGGCCCCAGTACTTC
v_gene: TRBV18; j_gene: TRBJ1-1; d_gene: NA; abundance: once; CDR3aa: CASSRGVFTEAFF; CDR3nt: TGTGCCAGCTCGCGAGGGGTGTTCACTGAAGCTTTCTTT
v_gene: TRBV5-1; j_gene: TRBJ2-1; d_gene: NA; abundance: few; CDR3aa: CASSLGGPHNEQFF; CDR3nt: TGCGCCAGCAGCTTGGGGGGGCCCCACAATGAGCAGTTCTTC
v_gene: TRBV9; j_gene: TRBJ1-4; d_gene: NA; abundance: NA; CDR3aa: CASSVGLTGGEKLFF; CDR3nt: TGTGCCAGCAGCGTAGGACTCACCGGGGGAGAAAAACTGTTTTTT
v_gene: TRBV7-8; j_gene: TRBJ2-7; d_gene: TRBD1; abundance: NA; CDR3aa: CASSLVAQGALGQYF; CDR3nt: TGTGCCAGCAGCTTAGTCGCGCAGGGGGCTTTGGGGCAGTACTTC
v_gene: TRBV7-9; j_gene: TRBJ2-2; d_gene: TRBD1; abundance: NA; CDR3aa: CASSPRTGGYTGELFF; CDR3nt: TGTGCCAGCAGCCCACGGACAGGGGGGTACACCGGGGAGCTGTTTTTT
v_gene: TRBV29-1; j_gene: TRBJ2-7; d_gene: NA; abundance: once; CDR3aa: CSVARLSGQGSSSYEQYF; CDR3nt: TGCAGCGTTGCCCGGTTGTCGGGCCAGGGGTCGAGCTCCTACGAGCAGTACTTC
v_gene: TRBV23-1; j_gene: TRBJ2-1; d_gene: NA; abundance: NA; CDR3aa: CASSQSMGGSYNEQFF; CDR3nt: TGCGCCAGCAGTCAATCGATGGGGGGCTCCTACAATGAGCAGTTCTTC
v_gene: TRBV6-5; j_gene: TRBJ1-2; d_gene: NA; abundance: NA; CDR3aa: CASSSLWGYTF; CDR3nt: TGTGCCAGCAGTTCTCTTTGGGGCTACACCTTC
v_gene: TRBV7-2; j_gene: TRBJ2-7; d_gene: NA; abundance: NA; CDR3aa: CASSFQAGQQTEQYF; CDR3nt: TGTGCCAGCAGCTTCCAAGCGGGACAGCAGACCGAGCAGTACTTC
v_gene: TRBV14; j_gene: TRBJ1-1; d_gene: NA; abundance: NA; CDR3aa: CASSRSVNTEAFF; CDR3nt: TGTGCCAGCAGCCGTTCAGTGAACACTGAAGCTTTCTTT
v_gene: TRBV15; j_gene: TRBJ2-7; d_gene: NA; abundance: NA; CDR3aa: CATSRVMVGGVYEQYF; CDR3nt: TGTGCCACCAGCAGAGTGATGGTAGGCGGGGTCTACGAGCAGTACTTC
v_gene: TRBV10-3; j_gene: TRBJ1-2; d_gene: TRBD1; abundance: few; CDR3aa: CAISESTGWGYTF; CDR3nt: TGTGCCATCAGTGAGTCGACAGGGTGGGGCTACACCTTC
v_gene: TRBV5-1; j_gene: TRBJ2-3; d_gene: NA; abundance: NA; CDR3aa: CASRIRGLDTQYF; CDR3nt: TGCGCCAGCAGGATCCGAGGGTTAGATACGCAGTATTTT